This T cell receptor beta chain stems from a study of identical twins. A universal primer site was added by template switching, and unique molecular identifiers were carried by the cDNA. Each CDR3 protein is one row after TCRdb ran MiXCR on the 5' RACE reads. The top ten clones hold approximately 0.98% of a sample with 450,000 or so distinct CDR3 sequences, approximately 14% of them seen once. Trimming shortened V by 5 bases and J by 6 bases, and 17 bases separated the two germline ends. The CDR3 has 14 residues. CDR1 and CDR2 (germline): SNHLY, FYNNEI. The sample also formed part of further work on yellow fever vaccine responses in identical twins.

Sequencing used CD4+ T cells sorted from blood. The TCR sequence derives from a woman aged 18 to 35 in good health. This rearrangement joins TRBV2 to TRBJ2-7, with D perhaps matching TRBD1 or TRBD2 (5 bases each). CDR3 sequence: CASSRLGTTAEQYF. CDR3 in DNA: TGTGCCAGCAGTCGACTGGGGACGACGGCCGAGCAGTACTTC.